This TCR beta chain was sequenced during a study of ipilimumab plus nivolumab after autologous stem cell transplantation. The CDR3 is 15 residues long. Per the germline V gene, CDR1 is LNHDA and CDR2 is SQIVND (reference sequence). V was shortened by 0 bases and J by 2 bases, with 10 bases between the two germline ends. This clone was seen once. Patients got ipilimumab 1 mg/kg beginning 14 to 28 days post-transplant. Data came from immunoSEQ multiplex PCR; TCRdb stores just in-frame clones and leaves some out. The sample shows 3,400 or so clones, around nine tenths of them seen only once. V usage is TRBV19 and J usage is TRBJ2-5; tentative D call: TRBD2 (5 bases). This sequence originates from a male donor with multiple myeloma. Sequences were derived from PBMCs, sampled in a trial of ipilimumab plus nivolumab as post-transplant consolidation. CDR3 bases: TGTGCCAGTAGTATAGATCTAGCAGATCAAGAGACCCAGTACTTC. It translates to CASSIDLADQETQYF.